This passage covers 5 T cell receptor beta chains from one sample sequenced in a study of cytomegalovirus exposure and HLA in healthy donors. The PCR was carried out with 60 Vbeta primers and 13 Jbeta primers. Method: immunoSEQ multiplex PCR; TCRdb's copy keeps in-frame clones and lacks some. The data show 130,000 to 150,000 clones, roughly 75% seen once. Sequences were obtained from PBMCs. Every receptor here comes from a man aged 25 to 40 in good health and CMV-seronegative.

This chain joins TRBV6-1 and TRBJ1-5; 10 nucleotides match TRBD1. Unmatched junction bases numbered 19, after V lost 4 bases and J lost 4 bases. CDR3 length: 20 residues. Germline V lookup: CDR1 MNHNS, CDR2 SASEGT. CDR3 nucleotide sequence: TGTGCCAGCAGTGTCCGGGACAGGGGACCCTCGACCCGGAGTAATCAGCCCCAGCATTTT. This gives the protein CASSVRDRGPSTRSNQPQHF.

This clone was recorded a few times. CDR3 sequence (DNA): TGCGCCAGCAGCTGGGACAGGGGCACTGAAGCTTTCTTT. This codes for CASSWDRGTEAFF. V gene TRBV5-1 combines with J gene TRBJ1-1, with 10 bases that match TRBD1. Germline CDR1 is SGHRS and CDR2 is YFSETQ. This CDR3 is 13 amino acids long. The trim removed 3 bases at V and 4 bases at J, leaving 0 bases unmatched.

The CDR3 region is CASSHRDSLNQPQHF. The CDR3 DNA reads TGCGCCAGCAGCCACCGGGACAGTTTAAATCAGCCCCAGCATTTT. The rearrangement uses TRBV4-1 and TRBJ1-5; 7 bases are a match to TRBD1. The CDR3 is made up of 15 amino acids. With 3 bases clipped from V and 4 bases from J, the junction kept 6 bases outside the gene matches. Germline assignment: CDR1 MGHRA and CDR2 YSYEKL.

This sequence joins TRBV19 and TRBJ2-3; 9 bases line up with TRBD2. V lost 3 bases and J lost 10; bases outside the gene matches: 14. This CDR3 is built from 16 residues. Germline loops: CDR1 LNHDA, CDR2 SQIVND (reference sequence). The CDR3 nucleotides are TGTGCCAGTAGTATCTCGGCTAGCGGGAACGTAAGGGCGCAGTATTTT. This gives the protein CASSISASGNVRAQYF.

This clone was counted between two and nine times. V usage is TRBV7-3 and J usage is TRBJ2-1, with TRBD1 identical over 9 bases. CDR1 and CDR2 from the germline V gene are SGHTA and FQGTGA. This CDR3 contains 15 residues. After removal of 5 bases from V and 8 bases from J, the junction contained 10 bases not matched to a gene. This CDR3 reads CASSTDRGATDEQFF. The CDR3 coding sequence is TGTGCCAGCAGCACCGACAGGGGGGCTACCGATGAGCAGTTCTTC.